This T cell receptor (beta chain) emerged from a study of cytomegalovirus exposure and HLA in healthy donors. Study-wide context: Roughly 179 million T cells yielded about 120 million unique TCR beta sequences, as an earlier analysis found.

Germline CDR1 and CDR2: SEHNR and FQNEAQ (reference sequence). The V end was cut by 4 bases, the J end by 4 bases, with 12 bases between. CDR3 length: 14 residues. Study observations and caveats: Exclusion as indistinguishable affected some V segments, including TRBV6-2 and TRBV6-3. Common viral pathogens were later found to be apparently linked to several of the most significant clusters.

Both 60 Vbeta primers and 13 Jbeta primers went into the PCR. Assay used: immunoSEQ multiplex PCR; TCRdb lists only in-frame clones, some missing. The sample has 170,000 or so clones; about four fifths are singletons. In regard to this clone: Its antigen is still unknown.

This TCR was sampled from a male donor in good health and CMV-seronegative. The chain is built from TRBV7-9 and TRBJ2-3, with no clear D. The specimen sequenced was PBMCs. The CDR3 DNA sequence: TGTGCCAGCAGCTACGATGACATCTCAGATACGCAGTATTTT. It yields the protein CASSYDDISDTQYF.